The clone carrying this TCR beta chain turned up a few times. The antigen remains unidentified. The draw of peripheral blood yielded about 9.4 milliliters from each donor. Per sample, extraction of total RNA gave at least 5.5 micrograms in every case. The data originate from a study of blood T cells in healthy people across ages. Notes on the study in general: More naive CD4+ cells and higher diversity marked long-lived donors relative to aged donors.

This CDR3 is 14 amino acids long. The germline gives CDR1 SGHRS, CDR2 YFSETQ. After removal of 3 bases from V and 1 base from J, the junction contained 2 bases not matched to a gene. A J-beta primer mix and a sample-barcoded 5' primer were used in a second PCR of roughly 6 to 12 cycles. TCRdb re-called the 5' RACE reads with MiXCR, one entry per CDR3 protein. The table includes hundreds of thousands of distinct CDR3 sequences, about a fifth detected once. The sequence derives from an older man in good health. This chain connects TRBV5-1 to TRBJ1-1, with 8 bases matching TRBD1. Material for sequencing was blood. CDR3: CASSSGQANTEAFF. Written as DNA, the CDR3 is TGCGCCAGCAGCTCGGGACAGGCGAACACTGAAGCTTTCTTT.